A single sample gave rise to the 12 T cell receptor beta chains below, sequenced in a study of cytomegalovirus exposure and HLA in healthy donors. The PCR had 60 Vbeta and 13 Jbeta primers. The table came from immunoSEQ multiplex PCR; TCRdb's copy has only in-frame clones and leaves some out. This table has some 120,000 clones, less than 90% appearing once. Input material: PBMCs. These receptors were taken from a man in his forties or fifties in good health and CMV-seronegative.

CDR3 region: CASRTKDSNTEAFF. CDR3 nucleotide sequence: TGTGCCAGTAGGACGAAGGACAGCAACACTGAAGCTTTCTTT. The chain is built from TRBV19 and TRBJ1-1, with D possibly TRBD1 on 6 matching bases. The CDR3 extends over 14 amino acids. Trimming pared 6 bases from V and 2 bases from J, leaving 13 bases between. Germline CDR1 and CDR2: LNHDA and SQIVND (reference sequence).

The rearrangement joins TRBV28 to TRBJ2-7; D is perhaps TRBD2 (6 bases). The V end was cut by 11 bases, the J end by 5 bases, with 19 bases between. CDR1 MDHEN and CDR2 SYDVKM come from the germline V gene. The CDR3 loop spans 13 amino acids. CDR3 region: CAGIKMGGNEQYF. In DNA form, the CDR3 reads TGTGCCGGCATCAAAATGGGGGGTAACGAGCAGTACTTC.

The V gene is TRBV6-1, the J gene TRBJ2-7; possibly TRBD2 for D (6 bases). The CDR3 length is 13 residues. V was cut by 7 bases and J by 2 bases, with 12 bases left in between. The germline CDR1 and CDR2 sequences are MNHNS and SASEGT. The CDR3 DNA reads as TGTGCCAGCAACCTAGGGGAGGCCTACGAGCAGTACTTC. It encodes CASNLGEAYEQYF.

CDR3 bases: TGTGCCAGCAGCGTAGAGGGGGTCACTGAAGCTTTCTTT. Protein product: CASSVEGVTEAFF. J is TRBJ1-1 and V is TRBV9, with TRBD1 as a possible D gene (6 bases). Germline CDR1 is SGDLS and CDR2 is YYNGEE. V was shortened by 0 bases and J by 4 bases, with 7 bases between the two germline ends. This CDR3 spans 13 amino acids.

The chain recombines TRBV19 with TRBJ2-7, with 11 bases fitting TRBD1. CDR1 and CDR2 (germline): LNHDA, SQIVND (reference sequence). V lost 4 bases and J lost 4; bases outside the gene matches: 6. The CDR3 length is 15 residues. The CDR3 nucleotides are TGTGCCAGTAGTAACCAGGGGACAGGGGGTTACGAGCAGTACTTC. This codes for CASSNQGTGGYEQYF.

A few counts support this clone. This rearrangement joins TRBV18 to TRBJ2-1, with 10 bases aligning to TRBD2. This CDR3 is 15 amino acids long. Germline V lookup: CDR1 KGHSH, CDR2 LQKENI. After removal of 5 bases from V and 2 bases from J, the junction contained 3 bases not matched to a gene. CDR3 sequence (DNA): TGTGCCAGCTCAGCAGCGGGAGGGACCTACAATGAGCAGTTCTTC. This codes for CASSAAGGTYNEQFF.

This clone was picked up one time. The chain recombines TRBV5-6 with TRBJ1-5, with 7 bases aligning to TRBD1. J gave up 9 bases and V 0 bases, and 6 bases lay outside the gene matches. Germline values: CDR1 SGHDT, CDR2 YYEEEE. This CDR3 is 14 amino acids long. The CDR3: CASSLEGAPGPQHF. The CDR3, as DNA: TGTGCCAGCAGCTTGGAGGGGGCCCCCGGGCCCCAGCATTTT.

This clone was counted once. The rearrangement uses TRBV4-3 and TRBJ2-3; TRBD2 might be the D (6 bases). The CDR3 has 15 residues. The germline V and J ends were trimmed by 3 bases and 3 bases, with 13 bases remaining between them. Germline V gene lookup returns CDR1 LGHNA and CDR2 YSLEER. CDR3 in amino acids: CASSQGLWITDTQYF. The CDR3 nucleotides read TGCGCCAGCAGCCAGGGACTTTGGATAACAGATACGCAGTATTTT.

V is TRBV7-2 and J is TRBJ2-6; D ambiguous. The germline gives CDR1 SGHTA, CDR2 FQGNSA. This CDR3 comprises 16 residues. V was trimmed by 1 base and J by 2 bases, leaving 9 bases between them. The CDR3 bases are TGTGCCAGCAGCTTAGACGGCGGAGCTGGGGCCAACGTCCTGACTTTC. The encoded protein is CASSLDGGAGANVLTF. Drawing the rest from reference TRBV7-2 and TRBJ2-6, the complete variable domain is GAGVSQSPSNKVTEKGKDVELRCDPISGHTALYWYRQSLGQGLEFLIYFQGNSAPDKSGLPSDRFSAERTGGSVSTLTIQRTQQEDSAVYLCASSLDGGAGANVLTFGAGSRLTVL.

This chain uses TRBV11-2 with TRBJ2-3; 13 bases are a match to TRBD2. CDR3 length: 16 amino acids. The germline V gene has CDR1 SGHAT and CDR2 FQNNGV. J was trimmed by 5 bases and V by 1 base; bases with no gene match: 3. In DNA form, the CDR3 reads TGTGCCAGCAGCTTAGCCCGGACTAGCGGGGGAGATACGCAGTATTTT. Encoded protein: CASSLARTSGGDTQYF.

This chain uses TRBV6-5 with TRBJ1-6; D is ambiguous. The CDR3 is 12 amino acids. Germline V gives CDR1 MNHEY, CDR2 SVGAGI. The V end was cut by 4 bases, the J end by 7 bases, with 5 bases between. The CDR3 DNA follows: TGTGCCAGCAGTTTGGAGAATTCACCCCTCCACTTT. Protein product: CASSLENSPLHF.

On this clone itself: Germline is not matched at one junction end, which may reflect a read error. The CDR3 loop is CASSLAQGGYNEQFF. CDR3 bases: TGTGCTAGCAGCTTAGCCCAGGGGGGATACAATGAGCAGTTCTTC. This chain joins TRBV7-7 and TRBJ2-1; TRBD1 is a possible D gene (7 bases). CDR1 is SSHAT and CDR2 is FNYEAQ in the germline V gene (reference sequence). The CDR3 sequence is 15 residues long. The whole variable domain, remainder taken from reference TRBV7-7 and TRBJ2-1, is GAGVSQSPRYKVTKRGQDVTLRCDPISSHATLYWYQQALGQGPEFLTYFNYEAQPDKSGLPSDRFSAERPEGSISTLTIQRTEQRDSAMYRCASSLAQGGYNEQFFGPGTRLTVL.